This TCR beta chain was retrieved from a study of T cells in Graves' hyperthyroidism and ophthalmopathy (dated by TCRdb to the late 2010s). Background for the entire study: Peripheral blood samples were taken at initial diagnosis, before any treatment was given. To identify TCR V-J signatures that set the groups apart, the researchers used a discovery cohort of 90 to 100 patients, made up of some 41 with Graves' ophthalmopathy and 55 to 65 with stable Graves' hyperthyroidism. Prospective prediction of ophthalmopathy was tested in an independent validation cohort consisting of 18 hyperthyroidism patients and around 16 patients who later progressed to ophthalmopathy. The approximately 95 discovery patients were divided at random into training and test sets in a 7:3 ratio. In addition, the study compared T-cell repertoires in thyroid tissue and in blood from roughly 6 Graves' hyperthyroidism patients. After sampling, hyperthyroidism patients received methimazole starting at 30 mg daily, and ophthalmopathy patients received high-dose intravenous methylprednisolone. The paper describes TCR Vbeta CDR3 sequencing of 130 to 150 peripheral blood samples, made up of about 40 ophthalmopathy patients, more than 70 hyperthyroidism patients and 17 progressor patients. Overall study results and their limits: In cross-validation, a model built on a 13 V-J signature told ophthalmopathy apart from stable hyperthyroidism with 85% to 90% sensitivity and around 84% specificity, and in testing the same model reached 80%/75%. Sample size was not statistically predetermined, and blinding of investigators to group allocation was not performed. In validation, progression to ophthalmopathy was predicted by the model with nearly 71% sensitivity and 72% to 85% specificity, a median of roughly 6 months before onset. Most expanded thyroid clonotypes (frequency above 0.001) were also detected in blood, a finding suggesting that blood repertoires may reflect thyroid immune responses.

Amplification of TCR beta CDR3 regions was carried out from RNA transcripts. The first round of RT-PCR for the TCR CDR3 was performed with the HTBI primer set and the Qiagen OneStep RT-PCR kit. Libraries were constructed in a second round of multiplex PCR, after which size selection and purification were performed. Paired-end sequencing of the libraries was performed with 100 bp reads on an Illumina HiSeq2000. The original methods were these. Raw data were processed with SOAPnuke, discarding reads with adapters, uncalled bases, mean Phred below 15, or no exact constant-primer or identifier match. COPE v1.2.5 was used to merge high-quality paired reads, and clonotypes were defined as unique nucleotide sequences. MiTCR v1.1 was used to align the clonotypes against IMGT TRBV, TRBD and TRBJ reference segments. Analysis was restricted to V-J combinations with a frequency above 0.0001, which covered roughly 99% of repertoires. The TCS score was defined as the ratio of F50 (clonal expansion) to E x V (chaos), calculated using BLOSUM62-based TCRdist between CDR3 peptides within each V-J. Welch's t-statistics and random forest reduced some 510 V-J features to roughly 13, which were used in a naive Bayes classifier (R e1071). The public reads were reprocessed in TCRdb via fastp at Q25 and MiXCR, keeping in-frame beta chains. Every CDR3 protein is listed once, alongside the most common genes and DNA of its rows. The V and J calls follow TCRdb's processing rather than the paper's. The sample profile shows approximately 690,000 distinct CDR3 sequences; less than 25% of them were found once. Roughly 30% of the sample is in the top ten clones.

As encoded in the germline V gene, CDR1 is SGHRS while CDR2 is YFSETQ. The cysteine opens and the phenylalanine closes a CDR3 of 14 amino acids. The kept DNA is CDR3 alone, 42 bases in frame from the first base. This clonotype was recorded at least ten times. The antigen this receptor binds is unknown. A junction boundary mismatches the germline segment, possibly from a read error. Ophthalmopathy patients had moderately to severely active disease, Clinical Activity Score of at least 3, NOSPECS grade of at least 4, and duration under 3 months. Exclusion was applied to patients with uncontrolled infections, other autoimmune diseases, pregnancy or lactation. Diagnoses were established on the basis of clinical symptoms, serum thyroxine and TRAb, thyroid ultrasound, and orbital computed tomography. PBMCs were separated from under 12 ml of fresh peripheral blood using Ficoll-Paque density gradient centrifugation. Trizol reagent was used to extract total RNA, and RNA quality was then checked on an Agilent 2100 Bioanalyzer.

This receptor was obtained from a young man with Graves' ophthalmopathy. Sequencing was done on a sample of blood. Here the chain combines TRBV5-1 and TRBJ1-3; tentative D gene TRBD1, with 6 bases matching. The DNA sequence reads TGTGCCAGCAGTTTAGGGGGCTCTGGAAACACCATATATTTT. This yields the protein CASSLGGSGNTIYF.